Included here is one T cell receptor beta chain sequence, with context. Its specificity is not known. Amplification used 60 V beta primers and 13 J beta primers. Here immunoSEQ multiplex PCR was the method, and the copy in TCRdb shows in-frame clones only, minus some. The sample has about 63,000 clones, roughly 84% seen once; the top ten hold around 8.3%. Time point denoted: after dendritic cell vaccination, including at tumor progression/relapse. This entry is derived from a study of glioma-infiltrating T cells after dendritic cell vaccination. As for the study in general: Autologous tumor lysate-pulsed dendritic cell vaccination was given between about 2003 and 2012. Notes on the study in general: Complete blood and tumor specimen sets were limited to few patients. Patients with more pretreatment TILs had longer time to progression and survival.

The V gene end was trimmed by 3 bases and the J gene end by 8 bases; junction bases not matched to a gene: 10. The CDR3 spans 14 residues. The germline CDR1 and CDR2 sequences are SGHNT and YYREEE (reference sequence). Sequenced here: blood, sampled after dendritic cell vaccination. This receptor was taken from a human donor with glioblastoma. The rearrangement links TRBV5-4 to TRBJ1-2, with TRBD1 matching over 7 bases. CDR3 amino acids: CASSSADRLGGYTF. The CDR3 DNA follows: TGTGCCAGCAGCTCCGCGGACAGGCTTGGGGGCTACACCTTC.